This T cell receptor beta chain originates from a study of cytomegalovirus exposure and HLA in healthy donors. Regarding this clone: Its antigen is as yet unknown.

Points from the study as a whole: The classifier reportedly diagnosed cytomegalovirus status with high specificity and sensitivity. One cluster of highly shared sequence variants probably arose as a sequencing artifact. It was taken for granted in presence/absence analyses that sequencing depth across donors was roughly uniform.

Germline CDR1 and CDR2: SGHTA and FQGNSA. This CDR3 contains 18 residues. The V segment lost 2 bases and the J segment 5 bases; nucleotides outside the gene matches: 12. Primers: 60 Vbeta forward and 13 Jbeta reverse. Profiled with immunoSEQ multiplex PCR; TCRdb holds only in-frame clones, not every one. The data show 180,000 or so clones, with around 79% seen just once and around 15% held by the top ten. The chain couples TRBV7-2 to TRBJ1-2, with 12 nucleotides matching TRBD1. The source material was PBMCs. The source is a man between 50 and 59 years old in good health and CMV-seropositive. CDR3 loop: CASSLPSTGTGGRYGYTF. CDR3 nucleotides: TGTGCCAGCAGCTTACCCTCAACCGGGACAGGGGGCCGGTATGGCTACACCTTC.